The 26 T cell receptor beta chains below all came from one sample that was sequenced in a study of blood T cell repertoires in COVID-19. Repertoires were generated with immunoSEQ multiplex PCR, while TCRdb's copy carries only in-frame clones and drops some. The profile shows hundreds of thousands of clones, around 89% of them singletons. Source material: PBMCs or T cells enriched from blood (not recorded which). The receptors were gathered from a man aged 45-60 years who had been exposed to COVID-19.

The gene calls are TRBV4-1 and TRBJ2-3; 13 bases align to TRBD2. The CDR3 extends over 15 amino acids. V shed 3 bases and J 11 bases; nucleotides not matched to a gene: 8. CDR1 MGHRA and CDR2 YSYEKL come from the germline V gene. The CDR3 nucleotides are TGCGCCAGCAGCCAGACCGGACTAGCGGGAGTTAAGCAGTATTTT. Its protein is CASSQTGLAGVKQYF.

The V gene is TRBV7-9, the J gene TRBJ2-7; TRBD2 matches at 8 bases. The CDR3 consists of 13 residues. Germline V lookup: CDR1 SEHNR, CDR2 FQNEAQ (reference sequence). The J segment lost 3 bases and the V segment lost 4 bases, leaving 2 bases of the junction unmatched. CDR3 sequence: CASSSGTSYEQYV. In DNA form, the CDR3 reads TGTGCCAGCAGCTCTGGGACTAGCTACGAGCAGTACGTC.

This sequence joins TRBV28 and TRBJ1-4; perhaps TRBD1 as D (5 bases). Trimming took off 5 bases at V and 8 bases at J, with 15 bases between the two ends. The CDR3 spans 14 residues. CDR1 is MDHEN, CDR2 SYDVKM, per germline. The CDR3 nucleotides are TGTGCCAGCAGTCAAGGACAATTCTTCGAAAAACTGTTTTTT. Translated: CASSQGQFFEKLFF.

The chain couples TRBV3-1 (or the pseudogene TRBV3-2) to TRBJ1-3; no firm D call. V was cut by 2 bases and J by 9 bases, with 11 bases left in between. CDR3 size: 13 residues. Germline CDR1 reads LGHDT; CDR2 reads YNNKEL (reference sequence). The CDR3 sequence is CASSQYSASTIYF. CDR3 coding DNA: TGTGCCAGCAGCCAATATAGTGCCTCCACCATATATTTT.

The V call is TRBV5-1, the J call TRBJ1-1; D uncertain. V was trimmed by 1 base and J by 1 base, leaving 8 bases between them. This CDR3 has 14 residues. Germline CDR1 and CDR2: SGHRS and YFSETQ. CDR3 DNA: TGCGCCAGCAGCTTGTCTGGCCCGAACACTGAAGCTTTCTTT. It codes for CASSLSGPNTEAFF.

V usage is TRBV4-1 and J usage is TRBJ1-5; weak D call: TRBD1 (5 bases). This CDR3 has 16 residues. CDR1 is MGHRA and CDR2 is YSYEKL in the germline V gene. Trimming shortened V by 0 bases and J by 9 bases, and 18 bases separated the two germline ends. Here the CDR3 reads CASSQESPRALMPQHF. The DNA for the CDR3 is TGCGCCAGCAGCCAAGAGAGTCCCAGGGCCCTAATGCCCCAGCATTTT.

The chain joins TRBV7-8 to TRBJ1-4; no reliable D call. CDR3 length equals 16 residues. V was cut by 1 base and J by 8 bases, with 17 bases left in between. CDR1 and CDR2 from the germline V gene are SGHVS and FQNEAQ. The CDR3 region has the DNA TGTGCCAGCAGCTTAGGAGGAAGGGAGAGAAAGGAAAAACTGTTTTTT. Its translation: CASSLGGRERKEKLFF.

The gene calls are TRBV7-9 and TRBJ2-1; D gene uncertain. This CDR3 has 13 residues. The germline V gene encodes CDR1 SEHNR and CDR2 FQNEAQ (reference sequence). V lost 4 bases and J lost 13, with 17 bases in between. CDR3 sequence: CASSSPNAPRQFF. For the CDR3, the DNA is TGTGCCAGCAGCTCCCCCAATGCCCCGAGACAGTTCTTC. Full variable domain (remainder filled in from reference TRBV7-9 and TRBJ2-1): DTGVSQNPRHKITKRGQNVTFRCDPISEHNRLYWYRQTLGQGPEFLTYFQNEAQLEKSRLLSDRFSAERPKGSFSTLEIQRTEQGDSAMYLCASSSPNAPRQFFGPGTRLTVL.

The chain combines TRBV5-1 with TRBJ2-1; unclear D gene. There are 13 residues in the CDR3. V shed 1 base and J shed 6 bases, with 8 bases lying between them. Germline V lookup: CDR1 SGHRS, CDR2 YFSETQ. The CDR3 sequence is CASSLFFSNEQFF. For the CDR3, the DNA is TGCGCCAGCAGCTTGTTTTTTAGCAATGAGCAGTTCTTC.

This sequence joins TRBV9 and TRBJ1-3; TRBD1 matches at 9 bases. The J segment lost 4 bases and the V segment lost 0 bases, leaving 5 bases of the junction unmatched. The CDR3 runs 16 residues. Germline values: CDR1 SGDLS, CDR2 YYNGEE. This chain's CDR3 is CASSVEEDRGGNTIYF. CDR3 DNA sequence: TGTGCCAGCAGCGTAGAGGAGGACAGGGGCGGAAACACCATATATTTT.

The CDR3 coding sequence is TGTGCCAGCAGCACCGAGGGCGGGGGCATCTACGAGCAGTACTTC. Its translation: CASSTEGGGIYEQYF. The chain couples TRBV6-5 to TRBJ2-7, with a tentative D call TRBD2 (7 bases). This CDR3 has 15 residues. Germline CDR1 and CDR2: MNHEY and SVGAGI. Trimming removed 6 bases at V and 3 bases at J, with 18 bases between.

The CDR3 is CASSLGRTALNTGELFF. The DNA for the CDR3 is TGCGCCAGCAGCTTGGGAAGGACAGCACTAAACACCGGGGAGCTGTTTTTT. The gene calls are TRBV5-1 and TRBJ2-2; D is possibly TRBD1 (6 bases). Germline V gene sequence: CDR1 SGHRS, CDR2 YFSETQ. CDR3 length equals 17 residues. V lost 0 bases to trimming and J lost 2 bases, with 14 bases between them.

The chain employs TRBV5-1 and TRBJ2-5, with 7 bases aligning to TRBD1. Germline trimming cut 3 bases from V and 1 base from J; bases unmatched to any gene: 3. CDR3 length equals 14 residues. The V gene's germline CDR1 is SGHRS and CDR2 YFSETQ. DNA of the CDR3: TGCGCCAGCAGCTCCGGACAGGTCCAAGAGACCCAGTACTTC. Translating it yields CASSSGQVQETQYF.

The V and J genes are TRBV6-5 and TRBJ2-7; TRBD2 is a possible D gene (6 bases). Germline CDR1 MNHEY, CDR2 SVGAGI. The CDR3 extends over 16 amino acids. With 0 bases removed from V and 0 bases from J, the gap between germline ends came to 12 bases. The CDR3 spells CASSYSGGLFSYEQYV. The DNA of the CDR3 is TGTGCCAGCAGTTACTCGGGGGGTTTGTTCTCCTACGAGCAGTACGTC.

The chain employs TRBV28 and TRBJ2-7; 7 bases agree with TRBD1. Germline V gene data show CDR1 as MDHEN and CDR2 as SYDVKM. This CDR3 comprises 14 residues. V was clipped by 6 bases and J by 2 bases; unmatched bases: 7. The CDR3 is CASSQPGTAYEQYV. Here the CDR3 DNA reads TGTGCCAGCAGCCAACCCGGGACAGCCTACGAGCAGTACGTC.

This clone came up once. V gene TRBV15 combines with J gene TRBJ1-2; D not resolved. This CDR3 is built from 17 residues. Between the trimmed V and J ends, which lost 1 base and 2 bases, there was a span of 17 bases. The germline V gene has CDR1 LNHNV and CDR2 YYDKDF (reference sequence). Written as DNA, the CDR3 is TGTGCCACCAGCAGAGGACGGGGAGGCCTCCTAAACTATGGCTACACCTTC. Protein product: CATSRGRGGLLNYGYTF.

The chain has TRBV30 and TRBJ1-2, with 9 bases that match TRBD1. The CDR3 has 14 residues. Germline V gene lookup returns CDR1 GTSNPN and CDR2 SVGIG (reference sequence). The junction had 13 bases not matched to a gene; V was cut back by 7 bases and J by 7 bases. For the CDR3, the DNA is TGTGCCTCACAACAGGGGGCGCGAAGTTTTGGCTACACCTTC. It codes for CASQQGARSFGYTF. Full variable domain (missing parts from reference TRBV30 and TRBJ1-2): SQTIHQWPATLVQPVGSPLSLECTVEGTSNPNLYWYRQAAGRGLQLLFYSVGIGQISSEVPQNLSASRPQDRQFILSSKKLLLSDSGFYLCASQQGARSFGYTFGSGTRLTVV.

The gene calls are TRBV15 and TRBJ2-1; possibly TRBD2 for D (5 bases). The germline V and J ends were trimmed by 5 bases and 4 bases, with 12 bases remaining between them. Germline lookup yields CDR1 LNHNV and CDR2 YYDKDF (reference sequence). The CDR3 consists of 14 residues. This chain's CDR3 is CATSVSRGYNEQFF. CDR3 nucleotide sequence: TGTGCCACCAGCGTATCCCGGGGTTACAATGAGCAGTTCTTC.

V is TRBV15 and J is TRBJ2-1; no reliable D call. Between the trimmed V and J ends, which lost 5 bases and 7 bases, there was a span of 9 bases. The germline V gene has CDR1 LNHNV and CDR2 YYDKDF (reference sequence). This CDR3 spans 12 amino acids. The CDR3 reads CATSSSLNEQFF. The CDR3 bases are TGTGCCACCAGCTCCTCGTTAAATGAGCAGTTCTTC.

This clone showed up just once. The genes are TRBV18 and TRBJ2-2, with D perhaps matching TRBD1 (6 bases). Germline V gene data show CDR1 as KGHSH and CDR2 as LQKENI. The CDR3 spans 16 residues. V lost 1 base and J lost 3, with 12 bases in between. CDR3 in DNA: TGTGCCAGCTCACCACTGGGGGCAACGGACACCGGGGAGCTGTTTTTT. This encodes CASSPLGATDTGELFF. Supplemented by reference TRBV18 and TRBJ2-2, the full variable domain reads NAGVMQNPRHLVRRRGQEARLRCSPMKGHSHVYWYRQLPEEGLKFMVYLQKENIIDESGMPKERFSAEFPKEGPSILRIQQVVRGDSAAYFCASSPLGATDTGELFFGEGSRLTVL.

The chain combines TRBV4-1 with TRBJ2-5; D not resolved. Germline V gene sequence: CDR1 MGHRA, CDR2 YSYEKL. V lost 5 bases and J 0 bases, leaving 10 bases between the germline ends. This CDR3 region has 14 residues. The DNA for the CDR3 is TGCGCCAGCAGCTCCCCTAGTAACCAAGAGACCCAGTACTTC. This encodes CASSSPSNQETQYF.

The chain recombines TRBV5-1 with TRBJ2-7; possibly TRBD1 for D (5 bases). Germline loops: CDR1 SGHRS, CDR2 YFSETQ. The CDR3 is 12 amino acids. Trimming removed 0 bases from V and 4 bases from J, with 5 bases in between. DNA of the CDR3: TGCGCCAGCAGCTTGGACAGGTACGAGCAGTACTTC. It is translated as CASSLDRYEQYF.

J is TRBJ2-7 and V is TRBV15; 7 positions match TRBD1. Losses at the gene ends were 0 bases for V and 7 bases for J; bases not matched to a gene: 6. Germline CDR1 and CDR2: LNHNV and YYDKDF (reference sequence). This CDR3 has 14 residues. For the CDR3, the DNA is TGTGCCACCAGCAGAGATAGGGGGCTGGGGGAGCAGTACGTC. It is translated as CATSRDRGLGEQYV.

The CDR3, as DNA: TGTGCCACCAGTGACACCGAGCGGCCCGCGAACACCGGGGAGCTGTTTTTT. It codes for CATSDTERPANTGELFF. V usage is TRBV24-1 and J usage is TRBJ2-2; D may be TRBD2 (5 bases). Germline loops: CDR1 KGHDR, CDR2 SFDVKD. The CDR3 has 17 residues. The V end was cut by 4 bases, the J end by 0 bases, with 14 bases between.

The chain couples TRBV11-3 to TRBJ2-2, with D unresolved. Germline assignment: CDR1 SGHNT and CDR2 YENEEA. The CDR3 totals 14 residues. V was cut by 5 bases and J by 0 bases, with 7 bases left in between. The CDR3 sequence: CASSPVPNTGELFF. As DNA, the CDR3 is TGTGCCAGCAGCCCAGTTCCGAACACCGGGGAGCTGTTTTTT.

The gene calls are TRBV10-3 and TRBJ1-4, with 10 bases that match TRBD1. Per germline, CDR1 ENHRY and CDR2 SYGVKD. The CDR3 consists of 16 residues. Losses at the gene ends were 3 bases for V and 5 bases for J; bases not matched to a gene: 6. In DNA, the CDR3 is TGTGCCATCAGTGATGTGAAGGGACAGGGGAATGAAAAACTGTTTTTT. Translating gives CAISDVKGQGNEKLFF.